This TCR beta chain comes out of a study of cytomegalovirus exposure and HLA in healthy donors. Study-wide findings and caveats: Based on reports, TCR beta sequences accurately predicted HLA-A and HLA-B alleles for most subjects. Equally common other TCR beta chains were less clonally expanded than HLA-associated ones, a later analysis found.

About this clone itself: What it binds is not known.

PCR amplification relied on 60 Vbeta primers (plus 13 Jbeta primers). Assay: immunoSEQ multiplex PCR; the TCRdb copy retains only in-frame clones and omits some. The sample includes roughly 160,000 clones, approximately 76% of them seen just once. The CDR3 has 14 residues. From germline, CDR1 is ENHRY and CDR2 SYGVKD. The V end was cut by 0 bases, the J end by 4 bases, with 7 bases between. The clonotype was recovered from a man aged 55 to 70 in good health and CMV-seronegative. V and J are TRBV10-3 and TRBJ1-5; D is possibly TRBD1 (5 bases). The sequenced sample was PBMCs. The CDR3 is CAISESEGNQPQHF. In DNA, the CDR3 is TGTGCCATCAGTGAGTCGGAGGGGAATCAGCCCCAGCATTTT.